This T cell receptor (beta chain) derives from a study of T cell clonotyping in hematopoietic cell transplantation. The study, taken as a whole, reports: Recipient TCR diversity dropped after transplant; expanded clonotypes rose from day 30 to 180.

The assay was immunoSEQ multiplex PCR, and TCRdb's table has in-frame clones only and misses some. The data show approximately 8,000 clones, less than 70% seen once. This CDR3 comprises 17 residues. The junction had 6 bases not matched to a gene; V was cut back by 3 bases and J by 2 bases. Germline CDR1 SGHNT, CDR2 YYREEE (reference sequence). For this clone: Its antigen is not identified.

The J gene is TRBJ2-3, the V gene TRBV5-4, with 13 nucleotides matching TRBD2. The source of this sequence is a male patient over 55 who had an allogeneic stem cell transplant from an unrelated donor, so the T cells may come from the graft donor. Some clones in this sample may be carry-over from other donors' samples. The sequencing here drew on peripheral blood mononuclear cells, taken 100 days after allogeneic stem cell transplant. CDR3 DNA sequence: TGTGCCAGCAGCTCCCGACTAGCGGGGGGACCCACAGATACGCAGTATTTT. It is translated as CASSSRLAGGPTDTQYF.